The 6 T cell receptor beta chains below all came from one sample that was sequenced in a study of cytomegalovirus exposure and HLA in healthy donors. The primer mix had 60 Vbeta and 13 Jbeta primers. This table comes from immunoSEQ multiplex PCR, and its TCRdb copy is limited to in-frame clones, with some not included. The sample gives about 160,000 clones, about 80% of which show up once; 1% is in the top ten. Sequenced material: PBMCs. The receptor source for this set is a woman aged 45 to 65 in good health and CMV-seropositive.

The CDR3: CASGLAVGTGMNTEAFF. As DNA, the CDR3 is TGTGCTAGTGGTTTGGCCGTTGGGACAGGTATGAACACTGAAGCTTTCTTT. The chain has TRBV12-5 and TRBJ1-1, with 8 bases matching TRBD1. CDR1 and CDR2 (germline): LGHNT, FRNRAP. V gave up 1 base and J gave up 0 bases; unmatched junction bases: 7. This CDR3 has 17 amino acids. Together with reference TRBV12-5 and TRBJ1-1, the CDR3 gives the full variable domain: DARVTQTPRHKVTEMGQEVTMRCQPILGHNTVFWYRQTMMQGLELLAYFRNRAPLDDSGMPKDRFSAEMPDATLATLKIQPSEPRDSAVYFCASGLAVGTGMNTEAFFGQGTRLTVV.

The genes are TRBV5-1 and TRBJ1-2; D may be TRBD1 (6 bases). The CDR3 contains 15 residues. The V and J ends lost 0 bases and 2 bases respectively, with 11 bases between them. Germline V gives CDR1 SGHRS, CDR2 YFSETQ. The CDR3 DNA is TGCGCCAGCAGCTTGGCCTATACAGGGAACTATGGCTACACCTTC. Protein: CASSLAYTGNYGYTF.

This rearrangement joins TRBV7-9 to TRBJ1-4; D not certain. Per germline, CDR1 SEHNR and CDR2 FQNEAQ (reference sequence). CDR3 length: 14 amino acids. CDR3 protein: CVEVLRRLREKLFF. The CDR3 coding sequence is TGTGTGGAAGTCCTTCGGAGACTTCGGGAAAAACTGTTTTTT.

The rearrangement uses TRBV28 and TRBJ1-5, with TRBD1 matching 11 bases. With 5 bases clipped from V and 6 bases from J, the junction kept 9 bases outside the gene matches. The CDR3 consists of 16 residues. The germline V gene has CDR1 MDHEN and CDR2 SYDVKM. The CDR3 is CASSPPGTGGRQPQHF. The DNA of the CDR3 is TGTGCCAGCAGTCCCCCCGGGACAGGGGGACGTCAGCCCCAGCATTTT.

Ten or more counts support this clone. This sequence joins TRBV19 and TRBJ2-5, with 8 bases lining up with TRBD1. J lost 3 bases, V lost 2 bases, and 14 bases had no gene match. CDR1 and CDR2 (germline): LNHDA, SQIVND (reference sequence). This CDR3 has 18 residues. In DNA form, the CDR3 reads TGTGCCAGTAGTATAAGAATTGGCAGGGGGCTAATAAAAGAGACCCAGTACTTC. It specifies CASSIRIGRGLIKETQYF.

The rearrangement joins TRBV7-2 to TRBJ2-2, with a weak D call TRBD2 (6 bases). The V gene lost 3 bases and the J gene lost 3 bases, with 11 bases spanning the gap. This CDR3 contains 15 residues. The germline gives CDR1 SGHTA, CDR2 FQGNSA. The CDR3, as DNA: TGTGCCAGCAGCTTCGCGGGGTCGTACACCGGGGAGCTGTTTTTT. As protein: CASSFAGSYTGELFF.